This record concerns one T cell receptor (beta chain) sequence. The antigen is undetermined. Germline CDR1 reads SGDLS; CDR2 reads YYNGEE. The CDR3 consists of 13 residues. UMI-labeled 5' RACE TRB cDNA libraries were prepared from the cells. TCRdb reprocessed the 5' RACE reads and stores each CDR3 protein as one record, lacking DNA. Its clone listing holds around 60,000 distinct CDR3 sequences. This sample was taken from a study of CXCR3-negative and CXCR3-positive naive CD8 T cells. Overall study results and limits: Hydrophobicity was higher for TRB CDR3s found in CXCR3-positive naive cells than in CXCR3-negative naive cells.

The chain has TRBV9 and TRBJ1-1. The sequenced material came from naive CXCR3+ CD8+ T cells from blood. The sample's subset: CD45RO-CCR7+CD27+CD95- naive CD8+ T cells expressing CXCR3 (TNR3+). The receptor was isolated from a human donor in good health. Some clones in this sample may be carry-over from other donors' samples. The CDR3 here is CASSPLAGTEAFF.